These 21 T cell receptor beta chains came from one sample sequenced in a study of T cell repertoires in cytomegalovirus infection (dated by TCRdb to about 2019). The sample was run on an Illumina HiSeq 1500. Through fastp at Q25 and MiXCR, TCRdb rebuilt clones from the public reads, retaining in-frame beta chains. Every distinct CDR3 protein forms one entry, paired with its most common genes and DNA. This sample comprises 450,000 to 650,000 distinct CDR3 sequences, about a quarter of them detected only once. The top ten constitute roughly an eighth of the sample. Source material: PBMCs. The receptors come from a human donor in good health (CMV status not recorded). Some clones in this sample may be carry-over from other donors' samples.

V and J are TRBV20-1 and TRBJ2-1; perhaps TRBD2 as D (5 bases). Trimming took off 1 base at V and 0 bases at J, with 7 bases between the two ends. From germline, CDR1 is DFQATT and CDR2 SNEGSKA (reference sequence). CDR3 length equals 14 residues. The chain's CDR3 is CSARVGSSYNEQFF. The CDR3, as DNA: TGCAGTGCTAGAGTGGGGAGCTCCTACAATGAGCAGTTCTTC.

The J gene is TRBJ1-5, the V gene TRBV7-2, with D uncertain. The length of the CDR3 is 16 residues. Trimming took off 1 base at V and 7 bases at J, with 17 bases between the two ends. Germline-derived CDR1 and CDR2 are SGHTA and FQGNSA. The CDR3 here is CASSLGGRGMGQPQHF. The CDR3, as DNA: TGTGCCAGCAGCTTAGGGGGTAGAGGAATGGGGCAGCCCCAGCATTTT. Supplemented by reference TRBV7-2 and TRBJ1-5, the full variable domain reads GAGVSQSPSNKVTEKGKDVELRCDPISGHTALYWYRQSLGQGLEFLIYFQGNSAPDKSGLPSDRFSAERTGGSVSTLTIQRTQQEDSAVYLCASSLGGRGMGQPQHFGDGTRLSIL.

This clonotype was seen a few times. The chain carries TRBV6-1 and TRBJ2-7, with D tentatively TRBD2 (5 bases). V gave up 7 bases and J gave up 2 bases, with 18 bases separating them. CDR1 and CDR2 from the germline V gene are MNHNS and SASEGT. The CDR3 contains 15 residues. The DNA for the CDR3 is TGTGCCAGCACTTTCTCCCCGGGGTTCGCCTACGAGCAGTACTTC. Protein sequence: CASTFSPGFAYEQYF.

The V call is TRBV20-1, the J call TRBJ2-3, with 9 bases matching TRBD2. CDR1 is DFQATT, CDR2 SNEGSKA, per germline (reference sequence). V shed 6 bases and J 2 bases; nucleotides not matched to a gene: 9. The CDR3 runs to 15 residues. CDR3 protein: CSADPGTSLTDTQYF. CDR3 nucleotide sequence: TGCAGTGCCGACCCCGGGACTAGCCTCACAGATACGCAGTATTTT.

This clonotype was picked up a small number of times. The chain links TRBV28 to TRBJ2-7; D remains ambiguous. The V and J ends lost 8 bases and 2 bases respectively, with 10 bases between them. Germline V gene data show CDR1 as MDHEN and CDR2 as SYDVKM. The CDR3 length is 12 residues. CDR3 DNA sequence: TGTGCCAGCCAAGGCAGGCCCTACGAGCAGTACTTC. Its protein is CASQGRPYEQYF.

This clonotype was seen repeatedly, ten times or more. The chain links TRBV6-2 or TRBV6-3 to TRBJ2-1; perhaps D is TRBD1 or TRBD2 (5 bases each). The CDR3 is made up of 16 amino acids. Trimming removed 7 bases at V and 2 bases at J, with 18 bases between. Germline lookup yields CDR1 MNHEY and CDR2 SVGEGT. CDR3 in amino acids: CASNRDGRGTYNEQFF. CDR3 bases: TGTGCCAGCAATCGGGACGGTCGGGGAACCTACAATGAGCAGTTCTTC.

This clonotype was recorded many times. The V call is TRBV6-6, the J call TRBJ2-5; 11 bases are shared with TRBD1. The CDR3 length is 13 residues. The V segment lost 6 bases and the J segment 5 bases; nucleotides outside the gene matches: 2. Looked up from germline, CDR1 is MNHNY and CDR2 is SVGAGI (reference sequence). CDR3 sequence reads: CASRGTGGETQYF. The CDR3 bases are TGTGCCAGCAGAGGGACAGGGGGTGAGACCCAGTACTTC.

The genes are TRBV6-2 or TRBV6-3 and TRBJ2-6; 8 nucleotides align to TRBD1. CDR1 is MNHEY, CDR2 SVGEGT, per germline. V dropped 2 bases and J dropped 2; count of bases not matched to a gene: 5. This CDR3 contains 17 residues. The CDR3 coding sequence is TGTGCCAGCAGTTACGGGGCCAGGGGGCCTGGGGCCAACGTCCTGACTTTC. Translation: CASSYGARGPGANVLTF.

This chain uses TRBV19 with TRBJ2-7, with 7 bases aligning to TRBD2. Germline lookup yields CDR1 LNHDA and CDR2 SQIVND (reference sequence). This CDR3 spans 15 amino acids. The junction had 12 bases not matched to a gene; V was cut back by 3 bases and J by 7 bases. The CDR3 bases are TGTGCCAGTAGTATGGCGTCTAGCGGCTGGGGGGAGCAGTACTTC. This translates into CASSMASSGWGEQYF.

The rearrangement uses TRBV10-3 and TRBJ2-3, with 11 nucleotides matching TRBD2. The CDR3 spans 14 residues. V dropped 9 bases and J dropped 6; count of bases not matched to a gene: 8. Germline V gene sequence: CDR1 ENHRY, CDR2 SYGVKD. The CDR3 sequence is CAITLTSGMDTQYF. The CDR3 DNA reads TGTGCCATTACCCTGACTAGCGGGATGGATACGCAGTATTTT.

This clonotype showed up just a few times. This chain joins TRBV7-8 and TRBJ2-7; D is perhaps TRBD2 (6 bases). This CDR3 spans 16 amino acids. Trimming stripped 5 bases from V and 4 bases from J, with 21 bases between. Per the germline V gene, CDR1 is SGHVS and CDR2 is FQNEAQ. For the CDR3, the DNA is TGTGCCAGCAGCCCCAGGGCCTCTGGGGGGTCTTACGAGCAGTACGTC. This gives the protein CASSPRASGGSYEQYV.

The chain employs TRBV20-1 and TRBJ1-2; TRBD1 might be the D (6 bases). The V and J ends lost 0 bases and 8 bases respectively, with 10 bases between them. CDR3 length: 12 amino acids. Looked up from germline, CDR1 is DFQATT and CDR2 is SNEGSKA (reference sequence). The CDR3 region is CSARDRTAGYTF. The CDR3 bases are TGCAGTGCTAGAGATCGGACAGCAGGCTACACCTTC.

This clonotype was detected only a few times. V is TRBV19 and J is TRBJ1-3, with unresolved D. Germline V gene lookup returns CDR1 LNHDA and CDR2 SQIVND (reference sequence). The length of the CDR3 is 17 residues. V lost 3 bases and J 2 bases, leaving 17 bases between the germline ends. CDR3 in DNA: TGTGCCAGTAGTATCGGCGGACCGATGGGCCCTGGAAACACCATATATTTT. Translated: CASSIGGPMGPGNTIYF.

This clonotype occurred a few times. The chain couples TRBV5-8 to TRBJ2-5; possible D gene TRBD2, 5 bases. Germline values: CDR1 SGHTS, CDR2 YDEGEE. The CDR3 has 12 residues. Trimming removed 6 bases at V and 4 bases at J, with 10 bases between. The CDR3 coding sequence is TGTGCCAGCATCAGCGGAGGAGAGACCCAGTACTTC. It yields the protein CASISGGETQYF.

There are a few counts of this clonotype. This chain joins TRBV12-3 or TRBV12-4 and TRBJ2-3; D may be TRBD2 (6 bases). The CDR3 is 15 amino acids. V lost 1 base to trimming and J lost 8 bases, with 16 bases between them. This CDR3 is CASSLEASWGVTQYF. The CDR3 region has the DNA TGTGCCAGCAGTTTAGAGGCTAGCTGGGGGGTTACGCAGTATTTT.

A few counts support this clonotype. V gene TRBV20-1 combines with J gene TRBJ2-3, with 8 positions matching TRBD2. CDR1 is DFQATT, CDR2 SNEGSKA, per germline (reference sequence). The CDR3 runs 15 residues. CDR3 nucleotides: TGCAGCGCGCACCCCCCAGCGGGAGTTGTAGATACGCAGTATTTT. Translated: CSAHPPAGVVDTQYF.

In its sample, this clonotype was seen a few times. This chain links TRBV20-1 with TRBJ2-1; the match to TRBD2 covers 13 bases. Per the germline V gene, CDR1 is DFQATT and CDR2 is SNEGSKA (reference sequence). The CDR3 spans 15 residues. V lost 5 bases to trimming and J lost 7 bases; unmatched junction nucleotides: 8. The CDR3 region has the DNA TGCAGTGCTTCCGAGGGACTAGCGGGAAAAAATGAGCAGTTCTTC. Its translation: CSASEGLAGKNEQFF.

There are a few counts of this clonotype. The rearrangement joins TRBV20-1 to TRBJ2-1, with 12 bases identical to TRBD2. This CDR3 region has 15 residues. The germline V gene has CDR1 DFQATT and CDR2 SNEGSKA (reference sequence). With V trimmed by 5 bases and J by 10 bases, 12 bases remained unmatched. The CDR3 sequence: CSAPPSGRGGREQFF. CDR3 DNA sequence: TGCAGTGCTCCTCCTAGCGGGAGGGGGGGGAGGGAGCAGTTCTTC.

This clonotype was detected only a few times. The chain combines TRBV2 with TRBJ1-2, with 8 bases that match TRBD1. The CDR3 consists of 16 residues. J was trimmed by 1 base and V by 5 bases; bases with no gene match: 9. The V gene's germline CDR1 is SNHLY and CDR2 FYNNEI. The CDR3 loop reads CASSPQGAHFNYGYTF. As DNA, the CDR3 is TGTGCCAGCAGTCCCCAGGGGGCACACTTTAACTATGGCTACACCTTC.

The count of this clonotype is one. Mismatch with germline at one junction end may stem from a read error. The rearrangement uses TRBV12-3 or TRBV12-4 and TRBJ2-2; a weak D match, TRBD2 (6 bases). CDR3 size: 15 residues. CDR3 sequence: CANSSTGLNTGELFF. CDR3 nucleotides: TGTGCCAACAGTTCCACGGGACTGAACACCGGGGAGCTGTTTTTT.

A few counts support this clonotype. The chain recombines TRBV6-6 with TRBJ2-3, with a tentative D call TRBD2 (5 bases). V gave up 10 bases and J gave up 5 bases, with 22 bases separating them. The CDR3 is 15 amino acids. Germline assignment: CDR1 MNHNY and CDR2 SVGAGI (reference sequence). The CDR3 protein is CATHARGLRGDTQYF. In nucleotides, the CDR3 is TGTGCCACACACGCCCGAGGACTCCGGGGAGATACGCAGTATTTT.